This record concerns one TCR beta chain sequence. Its antigen is not identified. The data were taken from a study of Ad26.COV2.S vaccination and SARS-CoV-2 variants. Background on the study: Participants got Ad26.COV2.S intramuscularly, once or twice 56 days apart. Study-level points and caveats: Vaccine and placebo recipients had similar non-spike TCR breadth.

Treatment of the sample: around 19 received Ad26.COV2.S at low or high dose, single or two shots; about 5 received placebo; per-sample allocation not given. Each sample was drawn 63 days after the first injection (of vaccine or placebo). In Boston, an adult donor aged 18-55 years took part. Ad26 vector vaccine expressed Wuhan-strain SARS-CoV-2 spike. Germline CDR1 SGDLS, CDR2 YYNGEE. Trimming took off 4 bases at V and 9 bases at J, with 20 bases between the two ends. The CDR3 loop spans 14 amino acids. Generated by immunoSEQ multiplex PCR, the TCRdb table keeps only in-frame clones and is missing some. Of over 400,000 clones listed, 80% to 95% were seen once; the top ten hold around 4.5%.

The V and J genes are TRBV9 and TRBJ2-7; D may correspond to TRBD1 or TRBD2 (5 bases each). The input for sequencing was peripheral blood, taken in a trial of Ad26.COV2.S vaccine versus placebo. The receptor was isolated from a person between 18 and 65 years old who received the Ad26.COV2.S COVID-19 vaccine or a placebo. This CDR3 is CASSYGTENLGQYF. The CDR3 DNA sequence: TGTGCCAGCAGCTATGGGACGGAAAACTTGGGGCAGTACTTC.